The T cell receptor beta chain under discussion was sequenced for a study of blood T cell repertoires in COVID-19. For the study at large: From T cells, B-cell-depleted T cells, or PBMCs came the material, which was cDNA or gDNA.

Here immunoSEQ multiplex PCR was the method, and the copy in TCRdb shows in-frame clones only, minus some. The sample consists of 300,000 to 450,000 clones, approximately 86% of them appearing once. J was trimmed by 2 bases and V by 7 bases; bases with no gene match: 11. This CDR3 contains 15 residues. The V gene's germline CDR1 is MDHEN and CDR2 SYDVKM. The sample taken for sequencing was peripheral blood. This clonotype originated in a human donor in a cohort sampled during active COVID-19. The gene calls are TRBV28 and TRBJ2-7; 7 nucleotides align to TRBD2. CDR3 region: CASTDGGVTTYEQYF. CDR3 in DNA: TGTGCCAGCACCGATGGGGGGGTTACAACCTACGAGCAGTACTTC.